The following is a T cell receptor (beta chain) sequence with its context. Antigen specificity is unknown. The assay was immunoSEQ multiplex PCR, and TCRdb's table has in-frame clones only and misses some. The table includes tens of thousands of clones, 70% detected once. This sample stems from a study of T cell clones after liver transplantation. Study-level information: Third-party-reactive TCRbeta sequences from pre-transplant mixed lymphocyte reactions served as antigen-independent comparators. HCV positivity affected three of eight recipients; the rest lacked autoimmune or viral indications.

Deletions cut 4 bases from V and 2 bases from J, with 17 bases between. This CDR3 comprises 16 residues. The germline gives CDR1 SGHAT, CDR2 FQNNGV. Study results and limitations: Graft donor-reactive T cells possibly entered the graft instead of undergoing deletion.

The genes are TRBV11-2 and TRBJ1-1; maybe TRBD1 (5 bases). This clonotype was sampled from a human patient who received a liver transplant. These T cells may partly come from the graft donor. The material sequenced was CD4+ T cells from blood, taken at the roughly 15-month timepoint. CDR3 loop: CASSSGRLGTNTEAFF. For the CDR3, the DNA is TGTGCCAGCAGCTCGGGAAGGCTAGGGACTAACACTGAAGCTTTCTTT.